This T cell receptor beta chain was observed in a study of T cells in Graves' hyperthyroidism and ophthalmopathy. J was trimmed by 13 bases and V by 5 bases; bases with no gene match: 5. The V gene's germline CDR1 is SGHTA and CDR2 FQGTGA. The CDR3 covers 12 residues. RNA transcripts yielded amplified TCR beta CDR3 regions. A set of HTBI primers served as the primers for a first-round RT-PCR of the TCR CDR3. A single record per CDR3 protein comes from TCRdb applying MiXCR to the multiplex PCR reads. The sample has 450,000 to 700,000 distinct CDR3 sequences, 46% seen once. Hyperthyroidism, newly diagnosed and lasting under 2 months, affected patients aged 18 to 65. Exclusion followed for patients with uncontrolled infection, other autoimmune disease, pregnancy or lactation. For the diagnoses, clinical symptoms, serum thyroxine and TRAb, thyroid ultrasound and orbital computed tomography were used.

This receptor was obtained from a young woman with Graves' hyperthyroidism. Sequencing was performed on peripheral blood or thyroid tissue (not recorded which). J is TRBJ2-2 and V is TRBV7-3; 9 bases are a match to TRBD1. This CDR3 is CASSLLDRGLFF. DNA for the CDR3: TGTGCCAGCAGCCTACTGGACAGGGGGCTGTTTTTT. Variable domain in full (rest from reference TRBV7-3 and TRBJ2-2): GAGVSQTPSNKVTEKGKYVELRCDPISGHTALYWYRQSLGQGPEFLIYFQGTGAADDSGLPNDRFFAVRPEGSVSTLKIQRTERGDSAVYLCASSLLDRGLFFGEGSRLTVL.